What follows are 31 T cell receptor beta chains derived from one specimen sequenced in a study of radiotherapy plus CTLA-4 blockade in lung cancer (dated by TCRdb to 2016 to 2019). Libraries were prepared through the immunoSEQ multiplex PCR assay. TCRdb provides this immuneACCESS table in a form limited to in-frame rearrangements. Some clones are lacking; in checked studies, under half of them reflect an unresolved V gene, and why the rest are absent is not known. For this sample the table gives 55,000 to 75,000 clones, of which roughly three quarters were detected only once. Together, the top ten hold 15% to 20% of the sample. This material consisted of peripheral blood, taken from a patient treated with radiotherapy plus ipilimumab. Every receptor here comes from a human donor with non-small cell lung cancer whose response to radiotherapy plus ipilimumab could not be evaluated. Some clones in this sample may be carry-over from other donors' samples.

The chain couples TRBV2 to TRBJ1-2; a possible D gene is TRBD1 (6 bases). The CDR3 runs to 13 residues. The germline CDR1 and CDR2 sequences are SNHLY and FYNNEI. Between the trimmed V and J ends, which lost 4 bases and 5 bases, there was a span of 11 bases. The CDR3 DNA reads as TGTGCCAGCAGTGGGGGGCAGGGGTATGGCTACACCTTC. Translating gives CASSGGQGYGYTF.

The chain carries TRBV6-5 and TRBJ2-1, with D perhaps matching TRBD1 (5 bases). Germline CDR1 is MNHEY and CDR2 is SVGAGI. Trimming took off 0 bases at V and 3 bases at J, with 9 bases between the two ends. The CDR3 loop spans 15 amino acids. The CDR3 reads CASSYSNQGYNEQFF. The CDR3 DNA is TGTGCCAGCAGTTACTCGAATCAGGGCTACAATGAGCAGTTCTTC.

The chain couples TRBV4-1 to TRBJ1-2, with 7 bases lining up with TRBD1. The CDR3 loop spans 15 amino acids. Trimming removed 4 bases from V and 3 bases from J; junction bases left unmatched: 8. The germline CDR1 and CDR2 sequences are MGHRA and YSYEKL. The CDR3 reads CASSPTTGADYGYTF. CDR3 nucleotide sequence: TGCGCCAGCAGCCCAACTACAGGGGCTGACTATGGCTACACCTTC.

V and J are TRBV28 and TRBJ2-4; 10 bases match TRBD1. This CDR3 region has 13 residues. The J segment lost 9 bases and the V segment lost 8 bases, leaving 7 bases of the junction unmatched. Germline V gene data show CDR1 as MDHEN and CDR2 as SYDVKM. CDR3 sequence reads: CASSGTGDTIQYF. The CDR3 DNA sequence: TGTGCCAGCTCCGGGACAGGGGATACCATTCAGTACTTC.

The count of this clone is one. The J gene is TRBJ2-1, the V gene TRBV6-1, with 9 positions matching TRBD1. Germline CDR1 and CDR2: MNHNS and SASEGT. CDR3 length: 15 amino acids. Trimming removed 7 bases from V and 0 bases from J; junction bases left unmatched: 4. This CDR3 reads CASTDRGYSYNEQFF. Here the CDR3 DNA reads TGTGCCAGCACAGACAGGGGGTACTCCTACAATGAGCAGTTCTTC.

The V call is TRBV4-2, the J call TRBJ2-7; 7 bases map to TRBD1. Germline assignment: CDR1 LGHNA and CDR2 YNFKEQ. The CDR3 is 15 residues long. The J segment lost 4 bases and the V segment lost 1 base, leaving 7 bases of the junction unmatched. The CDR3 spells CASSQAGQAIYEQYF. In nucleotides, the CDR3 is TGTGCCAGCAGCCAAGCCGGACAGGCGATATACGAGCAGTACTTC.

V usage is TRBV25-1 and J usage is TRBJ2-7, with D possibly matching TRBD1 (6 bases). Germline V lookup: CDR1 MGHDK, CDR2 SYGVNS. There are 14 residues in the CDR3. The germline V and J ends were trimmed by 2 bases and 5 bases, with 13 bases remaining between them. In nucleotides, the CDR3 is TGTGCCAGCAGTGAAGGGCAGGGGATCCACGAGCAGTACTTC. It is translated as CASSEGQGIHEQYF.

This CDR3 is CASSSAGSGNYGYTF. The CDR3 nucleotides are TGTGCCAGCAGTTCGGCGGGCTCCGGGAACTATGGCTACACCTTC. The rearrangement uses TRBV28 and TRBJ1-2; D call uncertain. The CDR3 spans 15 residues. Per germline, CDR1 MDHEN and CDR2 SYDVKM. The V end lost 4 bases, the J end lost 2 bases, and 14 bases lay between the germline ends.

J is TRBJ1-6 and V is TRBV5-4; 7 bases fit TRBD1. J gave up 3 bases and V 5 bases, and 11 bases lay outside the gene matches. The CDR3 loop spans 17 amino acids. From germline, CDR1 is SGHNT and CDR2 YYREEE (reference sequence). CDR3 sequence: CASSRGGQALYNSPLHF. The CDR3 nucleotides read TGTGCCAGCAGTCGAGGAGGACAGGCTCTCTATAATTCACCCCTCCACTTT. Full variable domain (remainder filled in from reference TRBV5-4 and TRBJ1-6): ETGVTQSPTHLIKTRGQQVTLRCSSQSGHNTVSWYQQALGQGPQFIFQYYREEENGRGNFPPRFSGLQFPNYSSELNVNALELDDSALYLCASSRGGQALYNSPLHFGNGTRLTVT.

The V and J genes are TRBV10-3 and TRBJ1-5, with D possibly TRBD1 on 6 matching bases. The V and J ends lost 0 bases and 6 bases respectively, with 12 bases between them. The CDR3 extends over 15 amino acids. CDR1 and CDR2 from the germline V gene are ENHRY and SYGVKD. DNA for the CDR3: TGTGCCATCAGTGAGTCGACCACAGGGATTCAGCCCCAGCATTTT. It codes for CAISESTTGIQPQHF.

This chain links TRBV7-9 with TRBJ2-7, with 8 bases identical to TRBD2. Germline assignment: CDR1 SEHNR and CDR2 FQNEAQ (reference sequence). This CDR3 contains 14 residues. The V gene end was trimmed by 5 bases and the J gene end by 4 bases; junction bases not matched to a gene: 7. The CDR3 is CASSPSSGSYEQYF. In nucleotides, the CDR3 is TGTGCCAGCAGCCCATCTAGCGGGTCTTACGAGCAGTACTTC.

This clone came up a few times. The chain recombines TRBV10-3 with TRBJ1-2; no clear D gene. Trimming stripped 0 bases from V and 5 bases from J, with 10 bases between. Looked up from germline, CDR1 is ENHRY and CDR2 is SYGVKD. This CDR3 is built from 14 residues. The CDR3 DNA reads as TGTGCCATCAGTGAGTCGGGCCGGATTTATGGCTACACCTTC. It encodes CAISESGRIYGYTF.

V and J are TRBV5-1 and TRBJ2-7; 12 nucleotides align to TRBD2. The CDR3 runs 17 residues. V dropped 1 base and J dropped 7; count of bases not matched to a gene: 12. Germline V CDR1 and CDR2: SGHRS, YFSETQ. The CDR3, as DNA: TGCGCCAGCAGCTTGTCCCTAGCGGGGGGGAAATTTGAGGAGCAGTACTTC. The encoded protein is CASSLSLAGGKFEEQYF.

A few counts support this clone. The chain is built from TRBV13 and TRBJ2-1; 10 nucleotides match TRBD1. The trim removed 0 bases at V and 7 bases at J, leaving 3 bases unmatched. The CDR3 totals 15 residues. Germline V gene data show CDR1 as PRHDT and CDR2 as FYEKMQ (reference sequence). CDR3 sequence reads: CASSLGGQGVNEQFF. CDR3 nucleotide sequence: TGTGCCAGCAGCTTAGGCGGACAGGGGGTTAATGAGCAGTTCTTC.

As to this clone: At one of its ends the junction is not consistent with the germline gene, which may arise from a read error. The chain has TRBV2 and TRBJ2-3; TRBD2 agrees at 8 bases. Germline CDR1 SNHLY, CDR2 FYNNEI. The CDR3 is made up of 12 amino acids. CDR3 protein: CASSEVGAGEDF. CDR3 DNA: TGTGCCAGCAGTGAAGTAGGAGCGGGGGAGGATTTT.

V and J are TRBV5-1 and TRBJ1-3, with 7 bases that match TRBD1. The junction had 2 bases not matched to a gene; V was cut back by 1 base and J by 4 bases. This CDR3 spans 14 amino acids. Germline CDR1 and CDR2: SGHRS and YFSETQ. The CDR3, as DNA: TGCGCCAGCAGCTTGTCGGGACAGGGAAACACCATATATTTT. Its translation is CASSLSGQGNTIYF.

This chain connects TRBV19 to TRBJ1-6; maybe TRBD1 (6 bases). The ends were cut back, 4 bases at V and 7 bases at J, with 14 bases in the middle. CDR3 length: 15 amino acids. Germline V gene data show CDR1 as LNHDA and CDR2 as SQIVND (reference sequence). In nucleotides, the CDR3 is TGTGCCAGTAGTACCCCCGGGACACGGAATTCACCCCTCCACTTT. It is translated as CASSTPGTRNSPLHF.

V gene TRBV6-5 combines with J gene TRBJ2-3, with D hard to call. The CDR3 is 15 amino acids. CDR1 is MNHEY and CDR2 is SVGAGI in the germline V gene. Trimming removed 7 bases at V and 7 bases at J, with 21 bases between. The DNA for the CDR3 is TGTGCCAGCACCGAAACCCTAACGACTGCTCATACGCAGTATTTT. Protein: CASTETLTTAHTQYF.

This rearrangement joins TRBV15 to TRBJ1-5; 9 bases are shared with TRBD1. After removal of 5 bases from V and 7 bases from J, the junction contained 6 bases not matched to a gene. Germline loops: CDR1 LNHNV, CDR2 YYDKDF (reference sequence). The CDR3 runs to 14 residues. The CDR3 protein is CATSGGQGSQPQHF. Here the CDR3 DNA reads TGTGCCACCAGCGGGGGACAGGGTAGCCAGCCCCAGCATTTT.

In nucleotides, the CDR3 is TGTGCCAGCAGTGACCGCCCCCCAGGGGGCGCTTCACCCCTCCACTTT. Protein product: CASSDRPPGGASPLHF. The chain joins TRBV6-4 to TRBJ1-6, with 8 positions matching TRBD1. J gave up 9 bases and V 2 bases, and 9 bases lay outside the gene matches. The CDR3 totals 16 residues. Germline-derived CDR1 and CDR2 are MRHNA and SNTAGT.

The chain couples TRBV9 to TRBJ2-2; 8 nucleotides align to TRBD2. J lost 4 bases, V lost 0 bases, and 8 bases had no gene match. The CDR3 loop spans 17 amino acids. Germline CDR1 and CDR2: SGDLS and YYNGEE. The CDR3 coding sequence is TGTGCCAGCAGCGTAGGACCCGGGGGGGCTAGCACCGGGGAGCTGTTTTTT. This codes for CASSVGPGGASTGELFF.

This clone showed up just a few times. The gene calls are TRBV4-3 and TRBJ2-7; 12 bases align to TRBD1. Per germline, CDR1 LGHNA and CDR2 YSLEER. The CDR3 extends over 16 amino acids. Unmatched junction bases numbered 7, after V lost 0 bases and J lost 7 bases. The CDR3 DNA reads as TGCGCCAGCAGCCAAGATCTGGGACAGGGGGCTGGTGAGCAGTACTTC. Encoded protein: CASSQDLGQGAGEQYF.

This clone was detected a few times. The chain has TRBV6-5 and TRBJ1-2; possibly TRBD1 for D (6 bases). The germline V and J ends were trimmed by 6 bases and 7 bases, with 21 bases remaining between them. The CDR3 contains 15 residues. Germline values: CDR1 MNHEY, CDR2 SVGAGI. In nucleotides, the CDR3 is TGTGCCAGCAGCCCCCTAAGTTTTGGGGGCCGTGGCTACACCTTC. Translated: CASSPLSFGGRGYTF.

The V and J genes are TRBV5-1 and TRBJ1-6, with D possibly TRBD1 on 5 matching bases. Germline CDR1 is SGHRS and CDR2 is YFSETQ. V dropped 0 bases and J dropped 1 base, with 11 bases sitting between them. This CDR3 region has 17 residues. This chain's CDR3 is CASSLAGGRSYNSPLHF. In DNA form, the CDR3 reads TGCGCCAGCAGCTTGGCCGGGGGGAGATCCTATAATTCACCCCTCCACTTT.

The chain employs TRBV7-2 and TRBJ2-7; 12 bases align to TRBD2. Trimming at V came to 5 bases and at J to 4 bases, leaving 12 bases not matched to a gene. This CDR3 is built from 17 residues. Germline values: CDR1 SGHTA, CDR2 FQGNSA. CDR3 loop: CASSAPTSGGPLYEQYF. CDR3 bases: TGTGCCAGCAGCGCCCCGACTAGCGGGGGTCCGTTGTACGAGCAGTACTTC.

DNA of the CDR3: TGTGCCAGCAGCCCGGGACAGAGCTCCTACAATGAGCAGTTCTTC. It codes for CASSPGQSSYNEQFF. This chain uses TRBV5-4 with TRBJ2-1; 7 positions match TRBD1. V dropped 4 bases and J dropped 0; count of bases not matched to a gene: 4. The germline V gene encodes CDR1 SGHNT and CDR2 YYREEE (reference sequence). The CDR3 covers 15 residues.

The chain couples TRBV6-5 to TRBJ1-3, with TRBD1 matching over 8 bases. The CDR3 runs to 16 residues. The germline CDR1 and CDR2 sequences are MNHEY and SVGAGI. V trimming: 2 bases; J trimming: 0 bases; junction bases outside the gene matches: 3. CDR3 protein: CASSYRGQASGNTIYF. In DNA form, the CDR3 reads TGTGCCAGCAGTTACCGGGGACAGGCCTCTGGAAACACCATATATTTT.

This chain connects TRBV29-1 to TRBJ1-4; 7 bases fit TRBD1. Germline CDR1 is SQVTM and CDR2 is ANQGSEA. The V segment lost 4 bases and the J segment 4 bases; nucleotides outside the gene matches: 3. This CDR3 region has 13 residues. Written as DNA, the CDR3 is TGCAGCGTTGCAAGGGACAGTAATGAAAAACTGTTTTTT. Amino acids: CSVARDSNEKLFF. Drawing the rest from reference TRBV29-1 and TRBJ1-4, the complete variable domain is SAVISQKPSRDICQRGTSLTIQCQVDSQVTMMFWYRQQPGQSLTLIATANQGSEATYESGFVIDKFPISRPNLTFSTLTVSNMSPEDSSIYLCSVARDSNEKLFFGSGTQLSVL.

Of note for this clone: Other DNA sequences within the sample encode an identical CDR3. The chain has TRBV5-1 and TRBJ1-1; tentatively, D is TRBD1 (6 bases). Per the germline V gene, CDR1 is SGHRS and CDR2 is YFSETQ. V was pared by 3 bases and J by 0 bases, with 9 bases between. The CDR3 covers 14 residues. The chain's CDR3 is CASSSDRMNTEAFF. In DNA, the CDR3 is TGCGCCAGCAGCTCTGACAGGATGAACACTGAAGCTTTCTTT.

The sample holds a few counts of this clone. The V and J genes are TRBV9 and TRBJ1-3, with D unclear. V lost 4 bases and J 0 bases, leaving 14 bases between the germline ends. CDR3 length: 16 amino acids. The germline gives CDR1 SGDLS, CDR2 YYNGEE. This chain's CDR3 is CASSSSSGLSGNTIYF. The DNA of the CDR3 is TGTGCCAGCAGCTCTTCCTCCGGTCTCTCTGGAAACACCATATATTTT.

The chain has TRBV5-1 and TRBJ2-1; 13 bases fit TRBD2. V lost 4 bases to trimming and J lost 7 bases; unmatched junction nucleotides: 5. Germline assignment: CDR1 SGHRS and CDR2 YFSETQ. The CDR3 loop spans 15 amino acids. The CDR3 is CASSQVGLAGNEQFF. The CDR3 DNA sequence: TGCGCCAGCAGCCAGGTGGGACTAGCGGGGAATGAGCAGTTCTTC.